The TCR beta chain described here comes from a study of beta chain features in type 1 diabetes. About the research overall: Cell yields, gender and age were comparable in patients and healthy donors. Study outcomes and limitations: In all four CD4+ subsets, TCRB CDR3 length was significantly, moderately reduced in type 1 diabetes. Fewer insertions but more deletions were seen at VDJ junctions in type 1 diabetes patients. In the patient group, naive, central memory and Treg TCRB repertoires seemed more alike than in the healthy donor group.

The germline gives CDR1 MNHEY, CDR2 SVGAGI. The CDR3 runs to 14 residues. V was pared by 7 bases and J by 4 bases, with 10 bases of the junction left unmatched. Expressed TCRB transcripts were sequenced because the isolated RNA had all been reverse transcribed beforehand. The protocol was immunoSEQ multiplex PCR, while the TCRdb copy is restricted to in-frame clones and leaves out a portion. The table lists 150,000 to 200,000 clones, approximately 7.9% of them singletons, with under 0.55% in the top ten. The authors obtained over 95% purity in all sorted populations. Comments on this clone: Its antigen is not known.

This sequence was found in a man aged 18 to 30 with type 1 diabetes. Sequences were obtained from central memory CD4+ T cells from blood. The rearrangement joins TRBV6-5 to TRBJ2-7; 7 bases match TRBD1. DNA for the CDR3: TGTGCCAGCACCCCCCGAGGACAGGTATACGAGCAGTACTTC. Translation gives CASTPRGQVYEQYF.